The clone carrying this T cell receptor beta chain was observed a single time. The antigen remains unidentified. Germline V gives CDR1 SGHRS, CDR2 YFSETQ. Losses at the gene ends were 3 bases for V and 0 bases for J; bases not matched to a gene: 6. The CDR3 is 17 amino acids. The data were obtained in a study of breast tumors, draining lymph nodes, adjacent tissues. Study-level findings and limits: Luminal-like breast cancer showed significantly greater tumor-nontumor repertoire similarity than basal-like breast cancer did. Tumors had less TCR diversity than lymph nodes, more than nontumor tissue. The data were judged consistent with most tumor T cells coming from lymph node and expanding in tumor. Tumor T cell lymph node origin was a supported hypothesis, not proven.

The lymph nodes were axillary draining lymph nodes from breast cancer patients. TCRdb called the multiplex PCR reads again in MiXCR, with one record for every CDR3 protein. The table shows about 220,000 distinct CDR3 sequences, with about 34% occurring only once. Sequencing was carried out using axillary lymph node tissue. This chain links TRBV5-1 with TRBJ1-1; 12 positions match TRBD1. The TCR comes from a female donor with breast cancer. Some clones in this sample may be carry-over from other donors' samples. CDR3 amino acids: CASSWTGQGAMNTEAFF. CDR3 sequence (DNA): TGCGCCAGCAGCTGGACGGGACAGGGGGCTATGAACACTGAAGCTTTCTTT.